The rows below give T cell receptor beta chains drawn from one sample of a study of blood T cell repertoires in COVID-19. This table comes from immunoSEQ multiplex PCR, and its TCRdb copy is limited to in-frame clones, with some not included. The sample comprises some 500,000 clones, roughly nine tenths of which are singletons, and 7.5% to 9.5% rests with the top ten. The sequencing sample was made of peripheral blood. The receptors stem from a woman aged 45 to 65 with COVID-19, enrolled during active disease. Each CDR3 is given with its conserved first and last residue. Fields, in order: D gene, J gene, clone size, V gene, CDR3 DNA, CDR3 protein. A D gene is named only where the DNA matches it firmly. Rows may omit the clone size; those that give it use once, few, many or a size class.

D gene: NA
J gene: TRBJ1-1
clone size: few
V gene: TRBV12-5
CDR3 DNA: TGTGCTAGTGGTTTTAGTGGTTCTGAAGCTTTCTTT
CDR3 protein: CASGFSGSEAFF

D gene: NA
J gene: TRBJ2-4
clone size: NA
V gene: TRBV11-2
CDR3 DNA: TGTGCCAGCAGCTTAGAGGGGCTAGCCAAAAACATTCAGTACTTC
CDR3 protein: CASSLEGLAKNIQYF

D gene: NA
J gene: TRBJ1-5
clone size: NA
V gene: TRBV7-2
CDR3 DNA: TGTGCCAGCAGCTTCGCGAATCAGCCCCAGCATTTT
CDR3 protein: CASSFANQPQHF

D gene: NA
J gene: TRBJ2-3
clone size: NA
V gene: TRBV7-9
CDR3 DNA: TGTGCCAGCAGTCCTGGCAGAGATACGCAGTATTTT
CDR3 protein: CASSPGRDTQYF

D gene: NA
J gene: TRBJ1-2
clone size: few
V gene: TRBV27
CDR3 DNA: TGTGCCAGCAGTTCAGAGGGCATTGACTATGGCTACACCTTC
CDR3 protein: CASSSEGIDYGYTF

D gene: NA
J gene: TRBJ1-1
clone size: NA
V gene: TRBV12-5
CDR3 DNA: TGTGCTAGTGGTTTGGCCCGTCTCTGGAACACTGAAGCTTTCTTT
CDR3 protein: CASGLARLWNTEAFF

D gene: NA
J gene: TRBJ1-1
clone size: NA
V gene: TRBV6-1
CDR3 DNA: TGTGCCAGCAGTGAGGGGGCGGCGGTAGCTTTCTTT
CDR3 protein: CASSEGAAVAFF

D gene: NA
J gene: TRBJ1-1
clone size: NA
V gene: TRBV19
CDR3 DNA: TGTGCCAGTCGACAGTTCGGGAACACTGAAGCTTTCTTT
CDR3 protein: CASRQFGNTEAFF

D gene: TRBD1
J gene: TRBJ2-4
clone size: NA
V gene: TRBV27
CDR3 DNA: TGTGCCAGCAGTCCACAGGGGGCAGGGAACATTCAGTACTTC
CDR3 protein: CASSPQGAGNIQYF

D gene: NA
J gene: TRBJ2-7
clone size: once
V gene: TRBV6-6
CDR3 DNA: TGTGCCAGCAGTTACCAAGGTCCAGGGTTAGGCGAGCAGTACTTC
CDR3 protein: CASSYQGPGLGEQYF

D gene: NA
J gene: TRBJ1-5
clone size: NA
V gene: TRBV19
CDR3 DNA: TGTGCCAGTAGCAACCTAGGACAGAATCAGCCCCAGCATTTT
CDR3 protein: CASSNLGQNQPQHF

D gene: TRBD2
J gene: TRBJ2-1
clone size: once
V gene: TRBV7-7
CDR3 DNA: TGTGCCAGCAGCCCGACTAGCGGGTTGATCAACAATGAGCAGTTCTTC
CDR3 protein: CASSPTSGLINNEQFF

D gene: NA
J gene: TRBJ1-3
clone size: NA
V gene: TRBV30
CDR3 DNA: TGTGCCTGGAGTGTACTCGGAGCTAGGGGCCGTCGAAACACCATATATTTT
CDR3 protein: CAWSVLGARGRRNTIYF

D gene: NA
J gene: TRBJ1-5
clone size: once
V gene: TRBV19
CDR3 DNA: TGTGCCAGTAGTATAGATCTGGCAGGGGAGGGGGATCAGCCCCAGCATTTT
CDR3 protein: CASSIDLAGEGDQPQHF

D gene: NA
J gene: TRBJ2-7
clone size: once
V gene: TRBV10-3
CDR3 DNA: TGTGCCATCGGCGGGACCCCCTACGAGCAGTACTTC
CDR3 protein: CAIGGTPYEQYF

D gene: TRBD1
J gene: TRBJ1-2
clone size: few
V gene: TRBV11-1
CDR3 DNA: TGTGCCAGCAGCTGGACAGGGGGCGCGAATGGCTACACCTTC
CDR3 protein: CASSWTGGANGYTF

D gene: NA
J gene: TRBJ2-7
clone size: NA
V gene: TRBV5-1
CDR3 DNA: TGCGCCAGCAGCTTGGACAGCCTCGAGCAGTACTTC
CDR3 protein: CASSLDSLEQYF

D gene: NA
J gene: TRBJ1-4
clone size: NA
V gene: TRBV15
CDR3 DNA: TGTGCCACCAGCCACGGGGGGGGGCCTGAAAAACTGTTTTTT
CDR3 protein: CATSHGGGPEKLFF

D gene: NA
J gene: TRBJ1-1
clone size: NA
V gene: TRBV5-1
CDR3 DNA: TGCGCCAGCAGAAGGATTACAGGGAACACTGAAGCTTTCTTT
CDR3 protein: CASRRITGNTEAFF

D gene: NA
J gene: TRBJ1-2
clone size: NA
V gene: TRBV24-1
CDR3 DNA: TGTGCCACCAGCCCCGGGACACATTATGGCTACACCTTC
CDR3 protein: CATSPGTHYGYTF

D gene: NA
J gene: TRBJ2-3
clone size: NA
V gene: TRBV20-1
CDR3 DNA: TGCAGTGCTAGTATCGTGAGCACAGATACGCAGTATTTT
CDR3 protein: CSASIVSTDTQYF

D gene: TRBD1
J gene: TRBJ2-1
clone size: NA
V gene: TRBV4-1
CDR3 DNA: TGCGCCAGCAGCCCCTATGGCACAGGGGGAGATGAGCAGTTCTTC
CDR3 protein: CASSPYGTGGDEQFF

D gene: NA
J gene: TRBJ1-2
clone size: NA
V gene: TRBV3-1/TRBV3-2
CDR3 DNA: TGTGCCAGCAGCCAAGTATACAACAGTCTATCAGCTAACTATGGCTACACCTTC
CDR3 protein: CASSQVYNSLSANYGYTF

D gene: NA
J gene: TRBJ1-1
clone size: NA
V gene: TRBV6-5
CDR3 DNA: TGTGCCAGCAGCTTTGCGATGAACACTGAAGCTTTCTTT
CDR3 protein: CASSFAMNTEAFF

D gene: TRBD1
J gene: TRBJ1-1
clone size: NA
V gene: TRBV19
CDR3 DNA: TGTGCCAGTAGCCCATCCCAGGACAGGGGGTTACGGGGAGCTTTCTTT
CDR3 protein: CASSPSQDRGLRGAFF

D gene: TRBD2
J gene: TRBJ2-1
clone size: NA
V gene: TRBV4-1
CDR3 DNA: TGCGCCAGCAGCCAAGACGCGACTAGCGGGGGCAATGAGCAGTTCTTC
CDR3 protein: CASSQDATSGGNEQFF

D gene: NA
J gene: TRBJ2-3
clone size: NA
V gene: TRBV7-8
CDR3 DNA: TGTGCCAGCGCAAACTTCGGCACAGATACGCAGTATTTT
CDR3 protein: CASANFGTDTQYF

D gene: NA
J gene: TRBJ1-1
clone size: NA
V gene: TRBV6-5
CDR3 DNA: TGTGCCAGCACTCGTCGGACAGAGAACACTGAAGCTTTCTTT
CDR3 protein: CASTRRTENTEAFF

D gene: NA
J gene: TRBJ1-2
clone size: once
V gene: TRBV11-2
CDR3 DNA: TGTGCCAGCAGCCCTACTAGCGCGGGTGGCTACACCTTC
CDR3 protein: CASSPTSAGGYTF

D gene: TRBD1
J gene: TRBJ1-2
clone size: NA
V gene: TRBV18
CDR3 DNA: TGTGCCAGCTCATTAACGACAGGGGAGGAGGGCTACACCTTC
CDR3 protein: CASSLTTGEEGYTF

D gene: NA
J gene: TRBJ1-2
clone size: NA
V gene: TRBV30
CDR3 DNA: TGTGCCTGGGCCACTCCAGGGGCCCCCTATGGCTACACCTTC
CDR3 protein: CAWATPGAPYGYTF

D gene: NA
J gene: TRBJ2-7
clone size: NA
V gene: TRBV4-1
CDR3 DNA: TGCGCCAGCAGCCAAGAGGGCGCCTACGAGCAGTACTTC
CDR3 protein: CASSQEGAYEQYF

D gene: NA
J gene: TRBJ1-5
clone size: NA
V gene: TRBV4-1
CDR3 DNA: TGCGCCAGCAGCCAAGCCAATAGCAATCAGCCCCAGCATTTT
CDR3 protein: CASSQANSNQPQHF

D gene: TRBD1
J gene: TRBJ2-3
clone size: NA
V gene: TRBV6-1
CDR3 DNA: TGTGCCAGCAGTGACCGGACAGGGGGCGCCGGAGATACGCAGTATTTT
CDR3 protein: CASSDRTGGAGDTQYF

D gene: NA
J gene: TRBJ2-7
clone size: NA
V gene: TRBV27
CDR3 DNA: TGTGCCAGCAGCGGGGGATCCTACGAGCAGTACTTC
CDR3 protein: CASSGGSYEQYF

D gene: NA
J gene: TRBJ1-2
clone size: NA
V gene: TRBV24-1
CDR3 DNA: TGTGCCACCAGTGGGGCAAGCTCATGGGGCTACACCTTC
CDR3 protein: CATSGASSWGYTF

D gene: TRBD2
J gene: TRBJ2-7
clone size: NA
V gene: TRBV9
CDR3 DNA: TGTGCCAGCAGCGTAACTAGCGGGGGGCCTTCCTCCTACGAGCAGTACTTC
CDR3 protein: CASSVTSGGPSSYEQYF

D gene: NA
J gene: TRBJ2-7
clone size: NA
V gene: TRBV18
CDR3 DNA: TGTGCCAGCTCCCAAGATAGAGGCGAGCAGTACTTC
CDR3 protein: CASSQDRGEQYF

D gene: TRBD1
J gene: TRBJ1-1
clone size: NA
V gene: TRBV5-1
CDR3 DNA: TGCGCCAGCAGCTTGTCGTCCCGACAGGGGGTCACTGAAGCTTTCTTT
CDR3 protein: CASSLSSRQGVTEAFF

D gene: TRBD1
J gene: TRBJ1-6
clone size: NA
V gene: TRBV27
CDR3 DNA: TGTGCCAGCAAGGACAGGGAGAATTCACCCCTCCACTTT
CDR3 protein: CASKDRENSPLHF

D gene: TRBD2
J gene: TRBJ2-3
clone size: NA
V gene: TRBV11-3
CDR3 DNA: TGTGCCAGCAGCTTGAGTAGCGGGAGCCACACAGATACGCAGTATTTT
CDR3 protein: CASSLSSGSHTDTQYF